This TCR beta chain was found in a study of OX40 agonist ivuxolimab in advanced cancers. On this clone: No antigen is known for it.

The sampling schedule covered blood at baseline, cycle 4 day 1, and cycle 7 day 1. CDR1 MRHNA and CDR2 SNTAGT come from the germline V gene. V lost 8 bases to trimming and J lost 0 bases, with 17 bases between them. The CDR3 has 16 amino acids. Study findings and constraints: Some of the nonresponding patients also showed low levels of normalized T-cell clonal expansion. CD8+ T cells averaged more expanded clones than CD4+.

Sequencing was performed with immunoSEQ multiplex PCR; in TCRdb, only in-frame clones are kept and a portion is missing. The top ten clones hold about 5.5% of a sample with 100,000 or so clones, approximately 84% of them seen once. This TCR derives from an adult with an advanced solid tumor such as melanoma, head and neck, liver or kidney cancer. This rearrangement joins TRBV6-4 to TRBJ2-1, with TRBD2 as a possible D gene (5 bases). The source material was CD4+ or CD8+ T cells sorted from blood, sampled in a trial of the OX40 agonist ivuxolimab. The CDR3 loop is CASFPAGISSYNEQFF. The CDR3 nucleotides read TGTGCCAGCTTCCCGGCCGGGATTAGCTCCTACAATGAGCAGTTCTTC.